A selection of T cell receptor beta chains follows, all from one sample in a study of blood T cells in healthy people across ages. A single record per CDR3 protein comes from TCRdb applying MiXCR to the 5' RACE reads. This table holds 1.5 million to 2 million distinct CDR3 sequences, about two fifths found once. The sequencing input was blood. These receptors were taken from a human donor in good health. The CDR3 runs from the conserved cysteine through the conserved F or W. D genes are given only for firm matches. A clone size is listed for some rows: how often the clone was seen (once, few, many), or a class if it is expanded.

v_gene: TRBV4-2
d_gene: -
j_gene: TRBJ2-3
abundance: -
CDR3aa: CASSQDGVRKDTQYF
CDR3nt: TGTGCCAGCAGCCAAGACGGGGTCCGTAAAGATACGCAGTATTTT

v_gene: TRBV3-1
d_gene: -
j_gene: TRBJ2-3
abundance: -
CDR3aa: CASSPGSHTQYF
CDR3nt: TGTGCCAGCAGCCCCGGTAGCCATACGCAGTATTTT

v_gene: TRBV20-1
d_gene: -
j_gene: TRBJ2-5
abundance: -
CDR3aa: CSAVRFQETQYF
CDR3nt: TGCAGTGCGGTCCGGTTTCAAGAGACCCAGTACTTC

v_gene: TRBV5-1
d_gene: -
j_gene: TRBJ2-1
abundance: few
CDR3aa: CTSSLGDKNNEQFF
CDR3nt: TGCACCAGCAGCTTGGGAGACAAGAACAATGAGCAGTTCTTC

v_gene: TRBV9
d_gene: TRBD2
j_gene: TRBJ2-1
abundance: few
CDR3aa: CASSVARLAGHNEQFF
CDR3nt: TGTGCCAGCAGCGTAGCACGGCTAGCGGGGCACAATGAGCAGTTCTTC

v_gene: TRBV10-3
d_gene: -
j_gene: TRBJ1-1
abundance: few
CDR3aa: CAITLTGLNTEAFF
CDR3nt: TGTGCCATCACTCTGACGGGATTGAACACTGAAGCTTTCTTT

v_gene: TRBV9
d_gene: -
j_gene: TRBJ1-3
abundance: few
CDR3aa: CASSVGGLSGNTIYF
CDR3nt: TGTGCCAGCAGCGTAGGAGGCCTCTCTGGAAACACCATATATTTT

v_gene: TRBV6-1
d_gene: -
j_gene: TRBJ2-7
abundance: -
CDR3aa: CASSELGHEQYF
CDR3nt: TGTGCCAGCAGTGAACTAGGCCACGAGCAGTACTTC

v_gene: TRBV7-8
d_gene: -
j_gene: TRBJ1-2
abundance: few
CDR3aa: CASSLAGRTSYGYTF
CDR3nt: TGTGCCAGCAGCTTAGCCGGACGGACGAGCTATGGCTACACCTTC

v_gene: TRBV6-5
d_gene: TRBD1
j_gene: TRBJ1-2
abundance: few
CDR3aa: CASSYTQDRAGYTF
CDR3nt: TGTGCCAGCAGTTACACACAGGACAGGGCTGGCTACACCTTC

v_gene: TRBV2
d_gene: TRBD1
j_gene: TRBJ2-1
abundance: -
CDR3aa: CASRGQGDEQFF
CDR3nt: TGTGCCAGCAGAGGACAGGGGGATGAGCAGTTCTTC